Listed below are T cell receptor beta chains from one sample, sequenced in a study of shared clonotypes between healthy human individuals. Sequenced by immunoSEQ multiplex PCR; TCRdb stores in-frame clones only, minus some. Of 550,000 to 700,000 clones in the sample, approximately 73% were seen once. Sequences were obtained from memory CD4+ T cells sorted from blood. Source of these receptors: a woman in her 30s in good health. Each CDR3 is given with its conserved first and last residue. A D gene is named only where the DNA matches it firmly. A clone size is listed for some rows: how often the clone was seen (once, few, many), or a class if it is expanded.

TRBV7-8	.	few	TRBJ1-2	TGTGCCAGCAGCGAAAGTTGGGTGGATGGCTACACCTTC	CASSESWVDGYTF
TRBV7-2	TRBD2	.	TRBJ2-7	TGTGCCAGCAGCCCGAATTCTCTAGCGGGGCCCTACGAGCAGTACTTC	CASSPNSLAGPYEQYF
TRBV4-1	.	.	TRBJ2-3	TGCGCCAGCAGCCAATCCCCTGGTTTTGTGGATACGCAGTATTTT	CASSQSPGFVDTQYF
TRBV7-9	TRBD1	once	TRBJ2-1	TGTGCCAGCAGCTGGACAGGGCCTGAGCAGTTCTTC	CASSWTGPEQFF
TRBV2	.	.	TRBJ1-3	TGTGCCAGCAGTGAGGGACCGCGCTCTGGAAACACCATATATTTT	CASSEGPRSGNTIYF
TRBV10-1	.	few	TRBJ2-2	TGCGCCAGCAGGGGGAATGCCAGTCCCACCGGGGAGCTGTTTTTT	CASRGNASPTGELFF
TRBV2	TRBD2	few	TRBJ2-7	TGTGCCAGCAGTGAACGGGGGGTTAACTACGAGCAGTACTTC	CASSERGVNYEQYF
TRBV14	TRBD1	.	TRBJ1-1	TGTGCCAGCAGCCAGATCAGGGGGTCAGCAGCTTTCTTT	CASSQIRGSAAFF
TRBV29-1	TRBD2	few	TRBJ2-1	TGCAGCGTTTGGACTAGCGGGAGGGGTAATGAGCAGTTCTTC	CSVWTSGRGNEQFF
TRBV9	TRBD2	.	TRBJ2-2	TGTGCCAGCAGCACTGGACTAGCGGGGGCCGGGGAGCTGTTTTTT	CASSTGLAGAGELFF
TRBV27	.	.	TRBJ2-6	TGTGCCAGCAGTTTTTGGGGAAACGGGGCCAACGTCCTGACTTTC	CASSFWGNGANVLTF
TRBV11-3	.	.	TRBJ2-5	TGTGCCAGCGAAGCCCGACTGAGGGGGAGGGAGACCCAGTACTTC	CASEARLRGRETQYF
TRBV1	.	many	TRBJ2-1	TGCACCAGCAGCCAAACCGGGACTAGCCGGAATGAGCAGTTCTTC	CTSSQTGTSRNEQFF
TRBV18	.	few	TRBJ1-4	TGTGCCAGCTCACCCGGGTCAGGGCCTAATGAAAAACTGTTTTTT	CASSPGSGPNEKLFF
TRBV6-5	.	.	TRBJ2-7	TGTGCCAGCGGGAAAGGGGACTCCTACGAGCAGTACTTC	CASGKGDSYEQYF
TRBV6-5	.	.	TRBJ2-2	TGTGCCAGCAGTTACTCTAAGGGGAACACCGGGGAGCTGTTTTTT	CASSYSKGNTGELFF
TRBV5-1	TRBD1	.	TRBJ1-2	TGCGCCAGCAGCTTGGGCGACAGGGATAGTGGCGGCTACACCTTC	CASSLGDRDSGGYTF